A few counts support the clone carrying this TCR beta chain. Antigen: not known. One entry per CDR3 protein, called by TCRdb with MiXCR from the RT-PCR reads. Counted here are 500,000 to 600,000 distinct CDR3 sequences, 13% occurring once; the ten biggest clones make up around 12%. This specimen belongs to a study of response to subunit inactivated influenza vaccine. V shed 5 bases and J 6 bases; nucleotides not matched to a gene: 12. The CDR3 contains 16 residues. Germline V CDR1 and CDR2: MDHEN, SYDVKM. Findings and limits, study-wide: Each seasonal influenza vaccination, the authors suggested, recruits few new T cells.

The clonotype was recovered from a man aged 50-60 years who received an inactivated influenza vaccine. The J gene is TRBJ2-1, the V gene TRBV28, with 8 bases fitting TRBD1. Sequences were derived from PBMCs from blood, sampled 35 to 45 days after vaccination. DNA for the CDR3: TGTGCCAGCAGTGCCCCCGGGACAGGTATAGGCAATGAGCAGTTCTTC. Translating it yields CASSAPGTGIGNEQFF. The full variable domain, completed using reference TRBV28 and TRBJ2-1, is DVKVTQSSRYLVKRTGEKVFLECVQDMDHENMFWYRQDPGLGLRLIYFSYDVKMKEKGDIPEGYSVSREKKERFSLILESASTNQTSMYLCASSAPGTGIGNEQFFGPGTRLTVL.